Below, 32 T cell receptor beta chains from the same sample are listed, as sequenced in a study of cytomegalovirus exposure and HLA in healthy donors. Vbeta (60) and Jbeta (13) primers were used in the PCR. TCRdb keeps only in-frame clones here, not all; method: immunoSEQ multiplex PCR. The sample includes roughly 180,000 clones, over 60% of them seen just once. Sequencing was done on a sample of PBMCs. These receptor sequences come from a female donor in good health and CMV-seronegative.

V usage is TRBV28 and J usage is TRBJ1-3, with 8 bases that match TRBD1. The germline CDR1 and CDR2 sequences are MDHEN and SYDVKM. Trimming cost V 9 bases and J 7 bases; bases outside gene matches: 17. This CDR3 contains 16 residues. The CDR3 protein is CASGGGGTGESNTIYF. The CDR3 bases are TGTGCCAGTGGGGGGGGAGGGACAGGCGAAAGTAACACCATATATTTT.

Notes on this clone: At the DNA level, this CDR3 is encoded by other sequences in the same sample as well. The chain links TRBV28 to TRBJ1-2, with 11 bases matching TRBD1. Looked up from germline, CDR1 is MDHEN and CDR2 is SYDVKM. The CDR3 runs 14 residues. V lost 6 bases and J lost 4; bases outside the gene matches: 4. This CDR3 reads CASRPGTGGYGYTF. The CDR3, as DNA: TGTGCCAGCAGGCCCGGGACAGGGGGCTATGGCTACACCTTC.

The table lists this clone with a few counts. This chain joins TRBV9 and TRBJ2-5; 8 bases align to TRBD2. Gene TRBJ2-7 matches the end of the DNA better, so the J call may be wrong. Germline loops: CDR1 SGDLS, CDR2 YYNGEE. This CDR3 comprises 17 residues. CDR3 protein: CASSVETGTRGRYEQYF. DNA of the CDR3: TGTGCCAGCAGCGTAGAGACTGGGACTAGGGGCCGCTACGAGCAGTACTTC.

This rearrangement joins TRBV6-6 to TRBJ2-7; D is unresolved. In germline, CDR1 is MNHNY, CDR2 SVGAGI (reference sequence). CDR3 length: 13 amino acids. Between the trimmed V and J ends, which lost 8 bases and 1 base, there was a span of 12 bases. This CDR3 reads CASCHLRSYEQYF. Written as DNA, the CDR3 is TGTGCCAGCTGCCACCTGAGGTCCTACGAGCAGTACTTC.

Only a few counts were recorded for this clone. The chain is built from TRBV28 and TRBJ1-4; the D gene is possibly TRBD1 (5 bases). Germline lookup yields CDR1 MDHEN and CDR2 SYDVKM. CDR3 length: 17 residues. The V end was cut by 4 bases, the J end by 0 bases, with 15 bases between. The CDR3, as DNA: TGTGCCAGCAGTTCCGCACAAGCGGGGGCAACTAATGAAAAACTGTTTTTT. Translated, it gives CASSSAQAGATNEKLFF.

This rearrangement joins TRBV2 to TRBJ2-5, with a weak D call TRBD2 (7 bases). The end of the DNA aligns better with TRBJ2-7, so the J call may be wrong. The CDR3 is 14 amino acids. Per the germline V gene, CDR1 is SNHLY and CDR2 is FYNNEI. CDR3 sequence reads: CASSDRGALYEQYF. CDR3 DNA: TGTGCCAGCAGTGACCGGGGGGCTCTCTACGAGCAGTACTTC.

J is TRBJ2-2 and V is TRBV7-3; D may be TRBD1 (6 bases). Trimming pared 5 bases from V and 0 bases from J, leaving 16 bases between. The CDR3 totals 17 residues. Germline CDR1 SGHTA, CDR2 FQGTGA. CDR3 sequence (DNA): TGTGCCAGCAGCCTTACCTACAGGGTTGCGAACACCGGGGAGCTGTTTTTT. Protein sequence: CASSLTYRVANTGELFF.

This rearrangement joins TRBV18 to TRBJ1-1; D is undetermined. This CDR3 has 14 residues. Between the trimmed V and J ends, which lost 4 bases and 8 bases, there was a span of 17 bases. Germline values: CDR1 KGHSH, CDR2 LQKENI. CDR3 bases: TGTGCCAGCTCACTCCTCGGCCAGACATCGGAAGCTTTCTTT. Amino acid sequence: CASSLLGQTSEAFF.

CDR3 residues: CASSPQAGGNEQFF. The CDR3 region has the DNA TGTGCCAGCTCACCACAGGCAGGGGGCAATGAGCAGTTCTTC. V usage is TRBV18 and J usage is TRBJ2-1, with 7 nucleotides matching TRBD1. CDR1 is KGHSH, CDR2 LQKENI, per germline. The ends lost 1 base at V and 6 bases at J; junction bases unmatched: 3. The CDR3 covers 14 residues.

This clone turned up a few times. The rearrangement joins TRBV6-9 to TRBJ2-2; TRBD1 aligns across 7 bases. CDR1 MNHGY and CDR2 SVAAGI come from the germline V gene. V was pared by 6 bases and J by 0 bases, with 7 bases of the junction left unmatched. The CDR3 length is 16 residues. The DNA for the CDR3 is TGTGCCAGCAGCCCGGGGACAGACCCGAACACCGGGGAGCTGTTTTTT. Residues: CASSPGTDPNTGELFF.

This CDR3 reads CASSSNTGTYEQYF. The CDR3 nucleotides read TGTGCCAGCAGCTCCAATACAGGTACCTACGAGCAGTACTTC. The chain joins TRBV11-2 to TRBJ2-7, with D possibly matching TRBD1 (5 bases). V dropped 4 bases and J dropped 2 bases, with 12 bases sitting between them. Looked up from germline, CDR1 is SGHAT and CDR2 is FQNNGV. This CDR3 has 14 amino acids.

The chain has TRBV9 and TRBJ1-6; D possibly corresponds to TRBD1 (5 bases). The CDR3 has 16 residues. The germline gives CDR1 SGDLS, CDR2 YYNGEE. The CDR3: CAAVLNLGGGNSPLHF. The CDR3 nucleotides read TGTGCAGCAGTTTTAAATCTGGGGGGAGGAAATTCACCCCTCCACTTT.

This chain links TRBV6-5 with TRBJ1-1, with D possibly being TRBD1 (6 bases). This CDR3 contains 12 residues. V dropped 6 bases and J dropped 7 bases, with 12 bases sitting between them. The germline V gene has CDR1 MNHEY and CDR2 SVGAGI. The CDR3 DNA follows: TGTGCCAGCAGGGACGGACAGAGTGAAGCTTTCTTT. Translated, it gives CASRDGQSEAFF.

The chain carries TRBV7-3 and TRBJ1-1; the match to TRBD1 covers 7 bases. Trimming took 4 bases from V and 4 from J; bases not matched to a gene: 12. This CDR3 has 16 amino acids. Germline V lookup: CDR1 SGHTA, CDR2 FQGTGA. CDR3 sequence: CASSYRGPQRGTEAFF. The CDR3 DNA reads TGTGCCAGCAGCTACAGGGGCCCTCAACGGGGCACTGAAGCTTTCTTT.

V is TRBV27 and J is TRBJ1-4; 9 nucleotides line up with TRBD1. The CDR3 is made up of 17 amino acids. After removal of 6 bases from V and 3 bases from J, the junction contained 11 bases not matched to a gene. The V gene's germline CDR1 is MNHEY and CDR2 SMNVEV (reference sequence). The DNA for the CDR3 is TGTGCCAGCAGCCCGGATGTACAGGGGGCAGCTAATGAAAAACTGTTTTTT. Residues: CASSPDVQGAANEKLFF.

The CDR3: CASSLGARPGWDTQYF. The CDR3 DNA is TGTGCCAGCAGCTTAGGTGCGCGGCCCGGTTGGGATACGCAGTATTTT. This chain links TRBV7-8 with TRBJ2-3; no clear D. Trimming left V 1 base short and J 6 bases short, with 17 bases between. CDR1 SGHVS and CDR2 FQNEAQ come from the germline V gene. CDR3 length: 16 amino acids.

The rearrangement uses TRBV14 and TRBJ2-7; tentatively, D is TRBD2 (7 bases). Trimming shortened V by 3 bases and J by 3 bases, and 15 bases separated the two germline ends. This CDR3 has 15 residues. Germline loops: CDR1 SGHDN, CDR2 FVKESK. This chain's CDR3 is CASSHLGGANYEQYF. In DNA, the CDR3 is TGTGCCAGCAGCCATCTAGGGGGGGCCAACTACGAGCAGTACTTC.

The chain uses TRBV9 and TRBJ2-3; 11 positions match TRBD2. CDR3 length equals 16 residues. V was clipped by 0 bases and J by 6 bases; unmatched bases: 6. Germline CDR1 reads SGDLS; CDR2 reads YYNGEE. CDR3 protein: CASSVAPSGGLDTQYF. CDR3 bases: TGTGCCAGCAGCGTAGCCCCTAGCGGGGGGCTTGATACGCAGTATTTT.

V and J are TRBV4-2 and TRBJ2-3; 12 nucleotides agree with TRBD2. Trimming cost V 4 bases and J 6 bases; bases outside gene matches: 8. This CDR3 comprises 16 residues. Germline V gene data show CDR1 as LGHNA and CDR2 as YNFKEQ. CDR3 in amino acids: CASSRELAGGYDTQYF. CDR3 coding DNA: TGTGCCAGCAGCCGAGAACTAGCGGGGGGCTACGATACGCAGTATTTT.

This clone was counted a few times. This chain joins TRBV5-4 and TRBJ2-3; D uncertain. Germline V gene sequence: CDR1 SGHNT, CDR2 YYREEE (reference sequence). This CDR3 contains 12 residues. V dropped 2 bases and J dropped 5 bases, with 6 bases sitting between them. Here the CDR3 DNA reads TGTGCCAGCAGCTTAAGCCGAGATACGCAGTATTTT. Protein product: CASSLSRDTQYF.

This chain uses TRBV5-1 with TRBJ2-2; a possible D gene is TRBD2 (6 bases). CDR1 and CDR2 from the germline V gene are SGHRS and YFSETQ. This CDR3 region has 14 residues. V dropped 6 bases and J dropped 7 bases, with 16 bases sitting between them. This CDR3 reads CASTLGGLDGELFF. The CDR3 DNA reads TGCGCCAGCACCCTGGGGGGTCTCGACGGGGAGCTGTTTTTT.

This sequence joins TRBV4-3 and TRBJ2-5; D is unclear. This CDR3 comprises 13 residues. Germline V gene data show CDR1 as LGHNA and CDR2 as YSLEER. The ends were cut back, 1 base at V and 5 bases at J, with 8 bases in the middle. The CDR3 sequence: CASSQGVHETQYF. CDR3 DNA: TGCGCCAGCAGCCAAGGAGTGCATGAGACCCAGTACTTC.

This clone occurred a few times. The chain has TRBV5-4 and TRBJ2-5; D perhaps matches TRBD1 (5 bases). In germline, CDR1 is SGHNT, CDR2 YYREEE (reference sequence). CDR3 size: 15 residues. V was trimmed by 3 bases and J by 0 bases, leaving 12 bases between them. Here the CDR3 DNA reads TGTGCCAGCAGCTCCAAGACAGCCTACCAAGAGACCCAGTACTTC. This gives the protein CASSSKTAYQETQYF.

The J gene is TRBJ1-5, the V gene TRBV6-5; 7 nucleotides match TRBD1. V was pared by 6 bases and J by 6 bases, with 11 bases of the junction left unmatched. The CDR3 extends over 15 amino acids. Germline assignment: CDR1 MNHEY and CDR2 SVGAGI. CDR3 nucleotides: TGTGCCAGCAGCCGTATCAGGGGGTCCCGTCAGCCCCAGCATTTT. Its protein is CASSRIRGSRQPQHF.

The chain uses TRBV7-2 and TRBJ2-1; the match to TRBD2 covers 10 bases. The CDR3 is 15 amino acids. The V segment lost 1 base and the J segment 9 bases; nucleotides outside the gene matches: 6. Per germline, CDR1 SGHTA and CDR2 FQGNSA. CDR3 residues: CASSLEPSGGTEQFF. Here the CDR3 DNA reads TGTGCCAGCAGCTTAGAGCCTAGCGGGGGTACTGAGCAGTTCTTC.

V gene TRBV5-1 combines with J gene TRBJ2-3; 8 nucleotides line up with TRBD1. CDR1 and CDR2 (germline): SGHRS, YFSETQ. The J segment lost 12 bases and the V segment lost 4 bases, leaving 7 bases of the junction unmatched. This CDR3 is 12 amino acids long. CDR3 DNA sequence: TGCGCCAGCAGCACCGGACAGGGACACCAGTATTTT. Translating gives CASSTGQGHQYF. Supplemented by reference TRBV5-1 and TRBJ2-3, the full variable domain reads KAGVTQTPRYLIKTRGQQVTLSCSPISGHRSVSWYQQTPGQGLQFLFEYFSETQRNKGNFPGRFSGRQFSNSRSEMNVSTLELGDSALYLCASSTGQGHQYFGPGTRLTVL.

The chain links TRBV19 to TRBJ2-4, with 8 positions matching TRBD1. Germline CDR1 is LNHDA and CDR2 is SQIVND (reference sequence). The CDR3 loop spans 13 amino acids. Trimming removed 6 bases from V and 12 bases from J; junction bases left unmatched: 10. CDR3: CASSSDRASSQYF. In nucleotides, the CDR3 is TGTGCCAGTAGCTCGGACAGGGCGAGCAGTCAGTACTTC.

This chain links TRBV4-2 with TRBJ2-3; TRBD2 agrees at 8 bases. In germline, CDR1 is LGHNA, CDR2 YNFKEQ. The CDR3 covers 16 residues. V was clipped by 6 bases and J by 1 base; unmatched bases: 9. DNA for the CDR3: TGTGCCAGCAGTCCTTGGTCGACTAGCGGCACAGATACGCAGTATTTT. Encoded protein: CASSPWSTSGTDTQYF.

The CDR3 region has the DNA TGCGCCAGCAGGGGGGCTACTAGCGAAACAGATACGCAGTATTTT. Encoded protein: CASRGATSETDTQYF. The chain carries TRBV5-1 and TRBJ2-3; D may be TRBD2 (7 bases). CDR3 length equals 15 residues. The V end lost 5 bases, the J end lost 3 bases, and 16 bases lay between the germline ends. CDR1 is SGHRS and CDR2 is YFSETQ in the germline V gene.

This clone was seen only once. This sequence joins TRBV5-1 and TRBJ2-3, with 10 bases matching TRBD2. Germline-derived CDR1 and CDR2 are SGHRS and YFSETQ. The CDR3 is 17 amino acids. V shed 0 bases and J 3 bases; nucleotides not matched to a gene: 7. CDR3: CASSLGPTSGTTDTQYF. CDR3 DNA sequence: TGCGCCAGCAGCTTGGGCCCCACTAGCGGGACGACAGATACGCAGTATTTT. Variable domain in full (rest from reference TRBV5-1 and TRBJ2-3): KAGVTQTPRYLIKTRGQQVTLSCSPISGHRSVSWYQQTPGQGLQFLFEYFSETQRNKGNFPGRFSGRQFSNSRSEMNVSTLELGDSALYLCASSLGPTSGTTDTQYFGPGTRLTVL.

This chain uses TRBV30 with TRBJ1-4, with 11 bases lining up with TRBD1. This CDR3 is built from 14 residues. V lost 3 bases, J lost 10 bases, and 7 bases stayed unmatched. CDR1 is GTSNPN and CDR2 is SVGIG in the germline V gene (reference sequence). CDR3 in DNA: TGTGCCTGGAGAGGACAGGGGGCTTCGGGAAAACTGTTTTTT. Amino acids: CAWRGQGASGKLFF.

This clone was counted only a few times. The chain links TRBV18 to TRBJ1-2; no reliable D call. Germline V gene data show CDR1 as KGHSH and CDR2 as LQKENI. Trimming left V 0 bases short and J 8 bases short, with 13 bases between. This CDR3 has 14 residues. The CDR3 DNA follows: TGTGCCAGCTCACCACCGTCGTGGGCTGGAGGCTACACCTTC. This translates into CASSPPSWAGGYTF.